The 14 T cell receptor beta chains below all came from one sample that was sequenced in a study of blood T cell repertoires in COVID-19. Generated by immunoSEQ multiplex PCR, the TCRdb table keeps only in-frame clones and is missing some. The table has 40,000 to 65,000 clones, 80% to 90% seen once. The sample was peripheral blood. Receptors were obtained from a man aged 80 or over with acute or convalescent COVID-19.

CDR3 nucleotide sequence: TGCGCCAGCAGCCAGACCCCTCAGGGTGGTAGGGCTGGAAACACCATATATTTT. Translated, it gives CASSQTPQGGRAGNTIYF. The genes are TRBV4-3 and TRBJ1-3, with D perhaps matching TRBD1 (5 bases). Per germline, CDR1 LGHNA and CDR2 YSLEER. The CDR3 covers 18 residues. V lost 3 bases and J 2 bases, leaving 20 bases between the germline ends.

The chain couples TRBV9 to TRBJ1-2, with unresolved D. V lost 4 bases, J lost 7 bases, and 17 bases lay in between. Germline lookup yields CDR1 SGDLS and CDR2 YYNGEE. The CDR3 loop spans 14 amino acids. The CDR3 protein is CASSLTSGGLGYTF. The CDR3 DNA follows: TGTGCCAGCAGCTTAACGTCAGGCGGGCTTGGCTACACCTTC. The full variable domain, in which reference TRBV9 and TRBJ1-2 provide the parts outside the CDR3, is DSGVTQTPKHLITATGQRVTLRCSPRSGDLSVYWYQQSLDQGLQFLIQYYNGEERAKGNILERFSAQQFPDLHSELNLSSLELGDSALYFCASSLTSGGLGYTFGSGTRLTVV.

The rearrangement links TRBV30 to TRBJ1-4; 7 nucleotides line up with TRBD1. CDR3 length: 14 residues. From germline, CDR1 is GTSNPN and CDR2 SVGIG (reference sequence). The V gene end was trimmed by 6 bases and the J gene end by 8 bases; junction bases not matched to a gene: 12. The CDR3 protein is CACHRDSAKEKLFF. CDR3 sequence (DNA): TGTGCCTGTCACCGGGACAGCGCGAAAGAAAAACTGTTTTTT.

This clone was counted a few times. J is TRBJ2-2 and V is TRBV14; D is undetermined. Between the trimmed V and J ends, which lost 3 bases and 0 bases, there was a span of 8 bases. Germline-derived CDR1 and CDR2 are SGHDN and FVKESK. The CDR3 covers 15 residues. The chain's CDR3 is CASSHSTANTGELFF. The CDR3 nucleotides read TGTGCCAGCAGCCACTCTACAGCGAACACCGGGGAGCTGTTTTTT.

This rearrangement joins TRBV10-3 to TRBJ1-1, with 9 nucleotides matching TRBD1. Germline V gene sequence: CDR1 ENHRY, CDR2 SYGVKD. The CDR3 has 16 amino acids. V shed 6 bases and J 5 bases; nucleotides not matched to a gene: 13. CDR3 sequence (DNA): TGTGCCATCAGCCCGGGACAGGGAATAGCGGAGACTGAAGCTTTCTTT. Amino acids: CAISPGQGIAETEAFF.

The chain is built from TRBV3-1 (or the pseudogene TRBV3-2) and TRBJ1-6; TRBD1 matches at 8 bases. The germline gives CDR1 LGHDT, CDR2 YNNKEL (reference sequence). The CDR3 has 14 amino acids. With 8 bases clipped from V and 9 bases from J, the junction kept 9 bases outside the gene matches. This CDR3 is CASSGGVSGSPLHF. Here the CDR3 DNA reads TGTGCCAGCTCAGGGGGCGTTTCGGGTTCACCCCTCCACTTT.

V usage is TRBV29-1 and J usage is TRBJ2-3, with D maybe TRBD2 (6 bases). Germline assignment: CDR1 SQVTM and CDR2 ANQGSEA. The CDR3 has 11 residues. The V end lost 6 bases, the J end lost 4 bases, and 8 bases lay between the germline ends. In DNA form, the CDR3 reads TGCAGCGTGGGGGGTGCAGATACGCAGTATTTT. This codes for CSVGGADTQYF.

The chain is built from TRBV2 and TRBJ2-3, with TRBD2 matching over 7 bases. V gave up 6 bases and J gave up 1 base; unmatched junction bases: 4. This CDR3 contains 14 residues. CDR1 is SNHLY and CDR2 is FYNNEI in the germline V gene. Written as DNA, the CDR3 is TGTGCCAGCAGCTGGGGGGGTGGCACAGATACGCAGTATTTT. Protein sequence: CASSWGGGTDTQYF.

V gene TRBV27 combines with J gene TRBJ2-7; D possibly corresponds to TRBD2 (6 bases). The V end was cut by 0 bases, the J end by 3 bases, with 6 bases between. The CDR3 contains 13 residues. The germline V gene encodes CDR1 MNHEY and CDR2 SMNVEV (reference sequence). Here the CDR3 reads CASSLSGGYEQYF. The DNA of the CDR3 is TGTGCCAGCAGTTTATCGGGGGGCTACGAGCAGTACTTC.

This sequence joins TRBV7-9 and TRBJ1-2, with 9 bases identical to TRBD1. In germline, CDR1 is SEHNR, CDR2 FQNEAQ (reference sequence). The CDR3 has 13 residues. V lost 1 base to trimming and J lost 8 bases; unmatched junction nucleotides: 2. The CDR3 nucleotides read TGTGCCAGCAGCTTAGGGGACAGGGAGGGCTACACCTTC. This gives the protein CASSLGDREGYTF.

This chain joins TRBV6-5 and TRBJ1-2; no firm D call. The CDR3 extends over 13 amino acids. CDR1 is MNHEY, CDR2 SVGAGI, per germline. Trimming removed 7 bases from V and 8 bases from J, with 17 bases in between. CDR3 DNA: TGTGCCAGCAAGTTAAGTGGGAGTCAGGGCTACACCTTC. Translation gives CASKLSGSQGYTF.

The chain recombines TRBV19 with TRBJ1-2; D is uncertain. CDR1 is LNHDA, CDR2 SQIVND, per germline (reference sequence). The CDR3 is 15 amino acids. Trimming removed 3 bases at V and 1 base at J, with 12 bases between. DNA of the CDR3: TGTGCCAGTAGTATTGATGGCAGAAGTAACTATGGCTACACCTTC. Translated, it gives CASSIDGRSNYGYTF.

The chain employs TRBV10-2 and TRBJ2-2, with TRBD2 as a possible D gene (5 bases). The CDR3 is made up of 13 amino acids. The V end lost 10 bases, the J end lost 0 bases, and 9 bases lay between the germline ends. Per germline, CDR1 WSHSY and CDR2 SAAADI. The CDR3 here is CATRGTNTGELFF. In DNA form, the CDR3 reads TGCGCCACTCGAGGGACGAACACCGGGGAGCTGTTTTTT.

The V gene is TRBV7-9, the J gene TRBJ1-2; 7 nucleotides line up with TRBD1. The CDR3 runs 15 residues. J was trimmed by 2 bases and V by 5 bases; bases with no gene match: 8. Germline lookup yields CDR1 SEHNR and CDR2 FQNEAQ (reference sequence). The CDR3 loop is CASSLPLQGNYGYTF. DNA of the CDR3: TGTGCCAGCAGCCTACCCCTACAGGGGAACTATGGCTACACCTTC.